A selection of T cell receptor beta chains follows, all from one sample in a study of identical twins. MiXCR, applied by TCRdb to the 5' RACE reads, yields one record per CDR3 protein. The sample holds fewer than 250,000 distinct CDR3 sequences, 7.5% seen once. The sample was also linked to a second study, of yellow fever vaccine responses in identical twins.

Input material: CD8+ T cells sorted from blood. These receptors were taken from a woman under 30 in good health. The CDR3 runs from the conserved cysteine through the conserved F or W. A D gene is named only where the DNA matches it firmly. Clone size, where shown, is once, few, many, or a class for clones that have expanded.

J gene: TRBJ1-1; clone size: few; V gene: TRBV4-1; D gene: TRBD1; CDR3 DNA: TGCGCCAGCAGCACGGACAGGGTGAGTACTGAAGCTTTCTTT; CDR3 protein: CASSTDRVSTEAFF
J gene: TRBJ2-3; clone size: many; V gene: TRBV10-3; D gene: TRBD2; CDR3 DNA: TGTGCCATCAGTGAAGGCGGGGGAATAGATACGCAGTATTTT; CDR3 protein: CAISEGGGIDTQYF
J gene: TRBJ1-2; clone size: few; V gene: TRBV4-2; D gene: -; CDR3 DNA: TGTGCCAGCAGCCAAGAGAGGCCCTCAACGGGACGGAACTATGGCTACACCTTC; CDR3 protein: CASSQERPSTGRNYGYTF
J gene: TRBJ2-3; clone size: many; V gene: TRBV12-5; D gene: TRBD2; CDR3 DNA: TGTGCTAGTGGTTTGGATGGGACTAGCGCAGATACGCAGTATTTT; CDR3 protein: CASGLDGTSADTQYF
J gene: TRBJ2-2; clone size: many; V gene: TRBV15; D gene: -; CDR3 DNA: TGTGCCACCAGCTCACCGGGACGGTCGACCGGGGAGCTGTTTTTT; CDR3 protein: CATSSPGRSTGELFF
J gene: TRBJ2-1; clone size: -; V gene: TRBV11-3; D gene: TRBD2; CDR3 DNA: TGTGCCAGCAGCTTTAGCGGGGGGGTTTACAATGAGCAGTTCTTC; CDR3 protein: CASSFSGGVYNEQFF
J gene: TRBJ1-2; clone size: few; V gene: TRBV10-2; D gene: -; CDR3 DNA: TGCGCCAGCAGTGAGGCTCAGGGAAGCTATGGCTACACCTTC; CDR3 protein: CASSEAQGSYGYTF
J gene: TRBJ2-1; clone size: -; V gene: TRBV27; D gene: TRBD2; CDR3 DNA: TGTGCCAGCGGCAGGACTAGCGCCTACAATGAGCAGTTCTTC; CDR3 protein: CASGRTSAYNEQFF
J gene: TRBJ2-3; clone size: many; V gene: TRBV5-1; D gene: -; CDR3 DNA: TGCGCCAGCAGCGGGCTGGGGGGGCGCATGACAGATACGCAGTATTTT; CDR3 protein: CASSGLGGRMTDTQYF
J gene: TRBJ1-6; clone size: many; V gene: TRBV7-9; D gene: -; CDR3 DNA: TGTGCCAGCAGCCCCCCACAGATACATTCACCCCTCCACTTT; CDR3 protein: CASSPPQIHSPLHF
J gene: TRBJ2-3; clone size: -; V gene: TRBV7-9; D gene: TRBD2; CDR3 DNA: TGTGCCAGCAGCTCCCCACTAGCGACGAGCACAGATACGCAGTATTTT; CDR3 protein: CASSSPLATSTDTQYF
J gene: TRBJ2-1; clone size: -; V gene: TRBV6-2/TRBV6-3; D gene: -; CDR3 DNA: TGTGCCAGCAGTTACGGGGAATTGGGCTCCTACAATGAGCAGTTCTTC; CDR3 protein: CASSYGELGSYNEQFF
J gene: TRBJ2-7; clone size: -; V gene: TRBV7-2; D gene: -; CDR3 DNA: TGTGCCAGCAGTTTTGACGGGGGGCTCTTGTCCTACGAGCAGTACTTC; CDR3 protein: CASSFDGGLLSYEQYF
J gene: TRBJ2-1; clone size: many; V gene: TRBV15; D gene: -; CDR3 DNA: TGTGCCACCAGCCCAGGGCCCTACAATGAGCAGTTCTTC; CDR3 protein: CATSPGPYNEQFF
J gene: TRBJ2-7; clone size: -; V gene: TRBV5-1; D gene: TRBD2; CDR3 DNA: TGCGCCAGCAGCTTCTATCTAGCGGGAGAATTCCGGAGCTACGAGCAGTACTTC; CDR3 protein: CASSFYLAGEFRSYEQYF
J gene: TRBJ2-1; clone size: many; V gene: TRBV4-1; D gene: TRBD1; CDR3 DNA: TGCGCCAGCAGCCAAGATGGGGTGACAGGGCCCAATGAGCAGTTCTTC; CDR3 protein: CASSQDGVTGPNEQFF
J gene: TRBJ1-2; clone size: -; V gene: TRBV4-1; D gene: -; CDR3 DNA: TGCGCCAGCAGCCAAGAAAGTACAATACAAGTAATCTATGGCTACACCTTC; CDR3 protein: CASSQESTIQVIYGYTF
J gene: TRBJ2-2; clone size: few; V gene: TRBV7-8; D gene: -; CDR3 DNA: TGTGCCAGCAGCTTAGTTACGACAAAGTCGGGAAGAAACACCGGGGAGCTGTTTTTT; CDR3 protein: CASSLVTTKSGRNTGELFF
J gene: TRBJ2-7; clone size: few; V gene: TRBV20-1; D gene: TRBD2; CDR3 DNA: TGCAGTGCTAGTCTAGCGGACTACGAGCAGTACTTC; CDR3 protein: CSASLADYEQYF
J gene: TRBJ1-1; clone size: many; V gene: TRBV5-6; D gene: -; CDR3 DNA: TGTGCCAGCAGCTTGGCGGGGTTCGGGGCGAACACTGAAGCTTTCTTT; CDR3 protein: CASSLAGFGANTEAFF
J gene: TRBJ2-1; clone size: -; V gene: TRBV2; D gene: -; CDR3 DNA: TGTGCCAGCAAGGGGTCGGGGGTAAAGAGCAATGAGCAGTTCTTC; CDR3 protein: CASKGSGVKSNEQFF
J gene: TRBJ2-7; clone size: -; V gene: TRBV4-1; D gene: TRBD2; CDR3 DNA: TGCGCCAGCAGCCAAGCTAGCGGGAGGGTGTGGGGCTACGAGCAGTACTTC; CDR3 protein: CASSQASGRVWGYEQYF
J gene: TRBJ2-3; clone size: -; V gene: TRBV2; D gene: TRBD1; CDR3 DNA: TGTACCAGCAGTGGGACAGGGATTATAGCAGATACGCAGTATTTT; CDR3 protein: CTSSGTGIIADTQYF
J gene: TRBJ1-1; clone size: medium-sized; V gene: TRBV20-1; D gene: TRBD1; CDR3 DNA: TGCAGTGCTAGAGGGACAGGGGACACTGAAGCTTTCTTT; CDR3 protein: CSARGTGDTEAFF
J gene: TRBJ2-7; clone size: -; V gene: TRBV5-4; D gene: TRBD2; CDR3 DNA: TGTGCCAGCAGCTTGGGGGTAGCGGGAGTCACCTACGAGCAGTACTTC; CDR3 protein: CASSLGVAGVTYEQYF
J gene: TRBJ2-1; clone size: -; V gene: TRBV7-9; D gene: -; CDR3 DNA: TGTGCCAGCAGCTTTCGAGAACAGGCCCTCTACAATGAGCAGTTCTTC; CDR3 protein: CASSFREQALYNEQFF
J gene: TRBJ2-2; clone size: many; V gene: TRBV5-5; D gene: TRBD1; CDR3 DNA: TGTGCCAGCAGCCCCAGGGGGAAGGACACCGGGGAGCTGTTTTTT; CDR3 protein: CASSPRGKDTGELFF
J gene: TRBJ2-2; clone size: many; V gene: TRBV7-9; D gene: -; CDR3 DNA: TGTGCCAGCAGTCCTGGGCGGCAGGGGTGGAACACCGGGGAGCTGTTTTTT; CDR3 protein: CASSPGRQGWNTGELFF
J gene: TRBJ1-1; clone size: few; V gene: TRBV15; D gene: TRBD1; CDR3 DNA: TGTGCCACCAGCGACAGGGCTACCGGTTTCATGAACACTGAAGCTTTCTTT; CDR3 protein: CATSDRATGFMNTEAFF
J gene: TRBJ1-3; clone size: many; V gene: TRBV7-8; D gene: -; CDR3 DNA: TGTGCCAGCAGCCCCCAGTGGGAAACCACCATATATTTT; CDR3 protein: CASSPQWETTIYF
J gene: TRBJ2-7; clone size: -; V gene: TRBV15; D gene: -; CDR3 DNA: TGTGCCACCAGCAGAGATAGCAGGGGAACCTACGAGCAGTACTTC; CDR3 protein: CATSRDSRGTYEQYF
J gene: TRBJ2-1; clone size: few; V gene: TRBV28; D gene: -; CDR3 DNA: TGTGCCAGCAGTCCCGGACTCGTCGGGCAGTTCTTC; CDR3 protein: CASSPGLVGQFF
J gene: TRBJ2-3; clone size: many; V gene: TRBV15; D gene: TRBD1; CDR3 DNA: TGTGCCACCAGCTTCGGACAGGGAGCAGATACGCAGTATTTT; CDR3 protein: CATSFGQGADTQYF
J gene: TRBJ2-5; clone size: -; V gene: TRBV12-3/TRBV12-4; D gene: TRBD1; CDR3 DNA: TGTGCCAGCAGTTTACGGGACAGGATCGGAGAGACCCAGTACTTC; CDR3 protein: CASSLRDRIGETQYF
J gene: TRBJ2-5; clone size: few; V gene: TRBV20-1; D gene: -; CDR3 DNA: TGCAGTGCTAGAGAGTCGGCCGGGGGGCTCGAGACCCAGTACTTC; CDR3 protein: CSARESAGGLETQYF
J gene: TRBJ2-1; clone size: -; V gene: TRBV20-1; D gene: -; CDR3 DNA: TGCAGTGCTAGAGAGCGGGATAGCTCCTACAATGAGCAGTTCTTC; CDR3 protein: CSARERDSSYNEQFF
J gene: TRBJ2-3; clone size: many; V gene: TRBV6-2/TRBV6-3; D gene: -; CDR3 DNA: TGTGCCAGCAGTTACGGGGGGCGACCCACAGATACGCAGTATTTT; CDR3 protein: CASSYGGRPTDTQYF
J gene: TRBJ2-1; clone size: few; V gene: TRBV2; D gene: -; CDR3 DNA: TGTGCCAGCAGTGACAGGGTAACCTACAATGAGCAGTTCTTC; CDR3 protein: CASSDRVTYNEQFF
J gene: TRBJ2-1; clone size: many; V gene: TRBV4-1; D gene: -; CDR3 DNA: TGCGCCAGCAGCCAAGTCTCGACAAGCTCCTACAATGAGCAGTTCTTC; CDR3 protein: CASSQVSTSSYNEQFF
J gene: TRBJ1-6; clone size: many; V gene: TRBV20-1; D gene: TRBD1; CDR3 DNA: TGCAGTGCTAGAGAACCGGGACAGGGGGCATCACCCCTCCACTTT; CDR3 protein: CSAREPGQGASPLHF
J gene: TRBJ2-3; clone size: -; V gene: TRBV7-9; D gene: TRBD2; CDR3 DNA: TGTGCCAGCAGCTTAGCGGGACTAGCGGCAAATCCCGATACGCAGTATTTT; CDR3 protein: CASSLAGLAANPDTQYF
J gene: TRBJ2-3; clone size: many; V gene: TRBV4-1; D gene: TRBD2; CDR3 DNA: TGCGCCAGCAGCCAAGATTGGCCTAGCGGGAGCACAGATACGCAGTATTTT; CDR3 protein: CASSQDWPSGSTDTQYF
J gene: TRBJ2-1; clone size: -; V gene: TRBV14; D gene: TRBD2; CDR3 DNA: TGTGCCAGCAGCCCGGGACTAGGTTCCTACAATGAGCAGTTCTTC; CDR3 protein: CASSPGLGSYNEQFF
J gene: TRBJ2-3; clone size: -; V gene: TRBV20-1; D gene: -; CDR3 DNA: TGCAGTGCTAGGGATTACTTCGCAGATACGCAGTATTTT; CDR3 protein: CSARDYFADTQYF
J gene: TRBJ2-5; clone size: many; V gene: TRBV20-1; D gene: -; CDR3 DNA: TGCAGTGCTAGAGATTTTTCTAGCCAGGGGACCCAGTACTTC; CDR3 protein: CSARDFSSQGTQYF
J gene: TRBJ1-1; clone size: -; V gene: TRBV20-1; D gene: -; CDR3 DNA: TGCAGTGCTAGGGGGAGGGGGATCTCGGCGGCTGAAGCTTTCTTT; CDR3 protein: CSARGRGISAAEAFF
J gene: TRBJ2-1; clone size: -; V gene: TRBV19; D gene: TRBD1; CDR3 DNA: TGTGCCAGTACGTGGGGGACAGCGAGTTACAATGAGCAGTTCTTC; CDR3 protein: CASTWGTASYNEQFF
J gene: TRBJ2-1; clone size: -; V gene: TRBV7-7; D gene: TRBD2; CDR3 DNA: TGTGCCAGCGGACTAGCGTTTGGCAATGAGCAGTTCTTC; CDR3 protein: CASGLAFGNEQFF
J gene: TRBJ1-2; clone size: -; V gene: TRBV7-2; D gene: -; CDR3 DNA: TGTGCCAGCAGCCCGTCGGGAGGGGGATACGGCTACACCTTC; CDR3 protein: CASSPSGGGYGYTF
J gene: TRBJ1-1; clone size: -; V gene: TRBV6-1; D gene: -; CDR3 DNA: TGTGCCAGCAGTGAAGAGACAGATATGAACACTGAAGCTTTCTTT; CDR3 protein: CASSEETDMNTEAFF
J gene: TRBJ2-1; clone size: once; V gene: TRBV4-1; D gene: TRBD2; CDR3 DNA: TGCGCCAGCAGCCAAAATGGACTAGCGGGAGTCGATGAGCAGTTCTTC; CDR3 protein: CASSQNGLAGVDEQFF
J gene: TRBJ2-1; clone size: many; V gene: TRBV12-3/TRBV12-4; D gene: -; CDR3 DNA: TGTGCCAGCAGTCCCGGGGACATGGTCGATGAGCAGTTCTTC; CDR3 protein: CASSPGDMVDEQFF
J gene: TRBJ1-5; clone size: few; V gene: TRBV9; D gene: TRBD1; CDR3 DNA: TGTGCCAGCAGCGAGGAGGGGGCGCGAAATCAGCCCCAGCATTTT; CDR3 protein: CASSEEGARNQPQHF
J gene: TRBJ2-1; clone size: many; V gene: TRBV27; D gene: TRBD1; CDR3 DNA: TGTGCCAGCGAGGGACAGGGGGGTAATGAGCAGTTCTTC; CDR3 protein: CASEGQGGNEQFF
J gene: TRBJ2-7; clone size: few; V gene: TRBV20-1; D gene: -; CDR3 DNA: TGCAGTGCTAGAGGGAAGGCTCTCGAGCAGTACTTC; CDR3 protein: CSARGKALEQYF